The clone carrying this T cell receptor beta chain appeared a few times. The entry originates in a study of cytomegalovirus exposure and HLA in healthy donors. Researchers ran the PCR with 60 Vbeta and 13 Jbeta primers. In the authors' methods: The authors later counted 70 million to 85 million unique TCR beta chains, approximately 12 million of them shared. The repertoire was sequenced with immunoSEQ multiplex PCR; TCRdb's copy has only in-frame clones and lacks some. V and J calls plus clone size are reproduced from that table; the DNA served to infer D and trimming. Here the sample spans approximately 160,000 clones, approximately 80% being singletons. The clonotype originates from a woman aged 40 to 50 in good health and CMV-seropositive. The material sequenced was PBMCs.

CDR3 in amino acids: CASSLGRGDAEAFF. The CDR3 DNA is TGCGCCAGCAGCTTGGGCAGGGGTGATGCTGAAGCTTTCTTT. The rearrangement links TRBV5-1 to TRBJ1-1, with a possible D match to TRBD1 (6 bases). Germline assignment: CDR1 SGHRS and CDR2 YFSETQ. V was shortened by 0 bases and J by 6 bases, with 12 bases between the two germline ends. The CDR3 loop spans 14 amino acids.